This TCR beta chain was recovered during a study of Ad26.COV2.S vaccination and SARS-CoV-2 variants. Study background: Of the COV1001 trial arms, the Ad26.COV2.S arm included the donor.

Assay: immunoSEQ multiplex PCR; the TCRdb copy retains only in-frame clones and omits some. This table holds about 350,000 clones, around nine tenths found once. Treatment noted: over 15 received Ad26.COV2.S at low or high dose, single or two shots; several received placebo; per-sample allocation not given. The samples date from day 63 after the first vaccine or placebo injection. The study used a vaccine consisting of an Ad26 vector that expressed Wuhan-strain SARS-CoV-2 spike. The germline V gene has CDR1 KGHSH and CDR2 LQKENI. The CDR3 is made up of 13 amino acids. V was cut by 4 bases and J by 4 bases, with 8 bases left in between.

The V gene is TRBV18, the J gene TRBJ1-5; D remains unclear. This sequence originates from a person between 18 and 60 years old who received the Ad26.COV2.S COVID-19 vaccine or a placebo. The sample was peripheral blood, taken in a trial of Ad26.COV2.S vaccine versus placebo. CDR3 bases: TGTGCCAGCTCACAGAATGGGAATCAGCCCCAGCATTTT. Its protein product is CASSQNGNQPQHF.